One sample yielded the 6 T cell receptor beta chains listed below, sequenced in a study of blood T cell repertoires in COVID-19. Data came from immunoSEQ multiplex PCR; TCRdb stores just in-frame clones and leaves some out. This sample carries about 130,000 clones, 84% of them seen once, and the ten largest clones take under 15%. The sample was peripheral blood. The receptors originated from a young woman who had recovered from COVID-19.

The gene calls are TRBV6-5 and TRBJ2-1; no reliable D call. V gave up 2 bases and J gave up 4 bases, with 9 bases separating them. Germline CDR1 and CDR2: MNHEY and SVGAGI. The CDR3 is made up of 14 amino acids. The DNA of the CDR3 is TGTGCCAGCAGTTACATGCCTACGTACAATGAGCAGTTCTTC. The encoded protein is CASSYMPTYNEQFF.

The chain employs TRBV5-4 and TRBJ1-2, with D possibly matching TRBD1 (5 bases). With 3 bases removed from V and 8 bases from J, the gap between germline ends came to 11 bases. Per germline, CDR1 SGHNT and CDR2 YYREEE (reference sequence). This CDR3 spans 12 amino acids. The DNA of the CDR3 is TGTGCCAGCAGCTGGGGACTCGAGGGCTACACCTTC. Residues: CASSWGLEGYTF. The whole variable domain, remainder taken from reference TRBV5-4 and TRBJ1-2, is ETGVTQSPTHLIKTRGQQVTLRCSSQSGHNTVSWYQQALGQGPQFIFQYYREEENGRGNFPPRFSGLQFPNYSSELNVNALELDDSALYLCASSWGLEGYTFGSGTRLTVV.

This chain connects TRBV7-2 to TRBJ2-7; possibly TRBD2 for D (6 bases). Germline CDR1 reads SGHTA; CDR2 reads FQGNSA. The CDR3 extends over 14 amino acids. Trimming took off 0 bases at V and 4 bases at J, with 10 bases between the two ends. The CDR3 DNA reads as TGTGCCAGCAGCTTAGCGTGGAGGGTGTACGAGCAGTACTTC. This codes for CASSLAWRVYEQYF. Supplemented by reference TRBV7-2 and TRBJ2-7, the full variable domain reads GAGVSQSPSNKVTEKGKDVELRCDPISGHTALYWYRQSLGQGLEFLIYFQGNSAPDKSGLPSDRFSAERTGGSVSTLTIQRTQQEDSAVYLCASSLAWRVYEQYFGPGTRLTVT.

About this clone: In the same sample, other DNA sequences code for this CDR3. The chain couples TRBV7-2 to TRBJ2-7; a possible D gene is TRBD2 (5 bases). The CDR3 length is 14 residues. Germline CDR1 is SGHTA and CDR2 is FQGNSA. The V gene lost 0 bases and the J gene lost 0 bases, with 6 bases spanning the gap. The CDR3 DNA reads as TGTGCCAGCAGCTTAGCTGGGAGCTCCTACGAGCAGTACTTC. Protein sequence: CASSLAGSSYEQYF.

The chain links TRBV6-5 to TRBJ2-1, with 9 bases aligning to TRBD1. The CDR3 contains 15 residues. Germline trimming cut 6 bases from V and 2 bases from J; bases unmatched to any gene: 5. Germline CDR1 is MNHEY and CDR2 is SVGAGI. The CDR3 here is CASSMGQGPYNEQFF. CDR3 sequence (DNA): TGTGCCAGCAGCATGGGACAGGGCCCCTACAATGAGCAGTTCTTC.

This clone has a single count. The genes are TRBV7-9 and TRBJ1-1, with 7 bases that match TRBD1. The J segment lost 4 bases and the V segment lost 5 bases, leaving 7 bases of the junction unmatched. This CDR3 has 14 amino acids. In germline, CDR1 is SEHNR, CDR2 FQNEAQ (reference sequence). CDR3: CASSDRQGATEAFF. As DNA, the CDR3 is TGTGCCAGCAGCGACCGACAGGGCGCCACTGAAGCTTTCTTT.